This section outlines one T cell receptor (beta chain) sequence together with its context. MiXCR, run by TCRdb on the 5' RACE reads, gives a single entry per CDR3 protein. The sample lists about 790,000 distinct CDR3 sequences, 15% to 20% occurring once. These data originate in a study of identical twins. Germline CDR1 reads SQVTM; CDR2 reads ANQGSEA. V was clipped by 2 bases and J by 3 bases, with 7 bases between them. This CDR3 comprises 12 residues. The data also belong to a second study, concerning T cells expressing NK-cell markers. That paper adds: CD8+ T cells in roughly six donors included dominant NKG2C+ clonotypes at 1.0-7.0%.

The TCR comes from a woman younger than 35 in good health. Sequences were obtained from PBMCs. The rearrangement uses TRBV29-1 and TRBJ2-5; no firm D call. CDR3 sequence: CSVERKEETQYF. The CDR3 DNA sequence: TGCAGCGTTGAACGTAAGGAAGAGACCCAGTACTTC. Filled out from reference TRBV29-1 and TRBJ2-5, the complete variable domain reads SAVISQKPSRDICQRGTSLTIQCQVDSQVTMMFWYRQQPGQSLTLIATANQGSEATYESGFVIDKFPISRPNLTFSTLTVSNMSPEDSSIYLCSVERKEETQYFGPGTRLLVL.